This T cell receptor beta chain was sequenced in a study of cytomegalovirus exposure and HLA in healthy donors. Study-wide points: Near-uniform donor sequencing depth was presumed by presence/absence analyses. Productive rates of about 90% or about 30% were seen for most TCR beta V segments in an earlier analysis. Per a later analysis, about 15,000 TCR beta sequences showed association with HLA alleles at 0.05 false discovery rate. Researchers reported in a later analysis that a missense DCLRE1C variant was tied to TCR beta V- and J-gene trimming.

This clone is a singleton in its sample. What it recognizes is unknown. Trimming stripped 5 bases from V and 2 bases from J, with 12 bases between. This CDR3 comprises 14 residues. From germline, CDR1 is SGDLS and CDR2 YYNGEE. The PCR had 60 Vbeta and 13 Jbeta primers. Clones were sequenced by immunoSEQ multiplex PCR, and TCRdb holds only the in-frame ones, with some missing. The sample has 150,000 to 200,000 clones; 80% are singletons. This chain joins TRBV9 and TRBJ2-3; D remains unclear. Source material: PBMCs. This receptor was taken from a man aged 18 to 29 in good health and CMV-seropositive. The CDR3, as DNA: TGTGCCAGCAGTTTCGTGGGCCTCACAGATACGCAGTATTTT. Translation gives CASSFVGLTDTQYF.